This TCR beta chain was sequenced for a study of blood T cell repertoires in COVID-19. The germline gives CDR1 SGDLS, CDR2 YYNGEE. This CDR3 region has 16 residues. Germline trimming cut 0 bases from V and 2 bases from J; bases unmatched to any gene: 5. Repertoires were generated with immunoSEQ multiplex PCR, while TCRdb's copy carries only in-frame clones and drops some. The data hold approximately 140,000 clones, with about 85% observed a single time. The chain links TRBV9 to TRBJ2-5, with 9 bases identical to TRBD2. Sequenced material: peripheral blood. The clonotype comes from a woman aged 60-70 years with active or convalescent COVID-19. The CDR3 region is CASSVGASGEQETQYF. CDR3 DNA: TGTGCCAGCAGCGTAGGGGCTAGCGGGGAACAAGAGACCCAGTACTTC.